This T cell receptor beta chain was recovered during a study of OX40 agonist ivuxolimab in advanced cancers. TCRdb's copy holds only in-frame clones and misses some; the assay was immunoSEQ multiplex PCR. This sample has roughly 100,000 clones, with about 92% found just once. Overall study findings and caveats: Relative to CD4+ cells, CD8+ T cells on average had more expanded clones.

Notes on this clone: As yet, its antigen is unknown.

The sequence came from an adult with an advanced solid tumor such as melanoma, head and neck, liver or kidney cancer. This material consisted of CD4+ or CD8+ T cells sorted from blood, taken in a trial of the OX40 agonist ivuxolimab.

CDR3 sequence reads: CAWRGGLAKNIQYF. In nucleotides, the CDR3 is TGTGCCTGGAGGGGGGGACTAGCCAAAAACATTCAGTACTTC. The V gene is TRBV30, the J gene TRBJ2-4, with D perhaps matching TRBD2 (6 bases). The CDR3 is 14 residues long. V shed 3 bases and J shed 0 bases, with 9 bases lying between them. From germline, CDR1 is GTSNPN and CDR2 SVGIG (reference sequence).